A selection of T cell receptor beta chains follows, all from one sample in a study of T cells in Graves' hyperthyroidism and ophthalmopathy. TCRdb itself ran the multiplex PCR reads through MiXCR, one entry per CDR3 protein. This sample has fewer than 400,000 distinct CDR3 sequences, with 20% to 25% found just once. The sequencing sample was made of blood. The receptors stem from a man over 45 with Graves' hyperthyroidism. Each CDR3 is given with its conserved first and last residue. The D gene is left open where the match is weak. Only some rows state a clone size, as once, few, many or a class for expanded clones.

abundance: few
j_gene: TRBJ2-7
d_gene: TRBD2
v_gene: TRBV5-4
CDR3nt: TGTGCCAGCAGCTTCAGAGCGGGGACTGGGGTCGAGCAGTACTTC
CDR3aa: CASSFRAGTGVEQYF

abundance: few
j_gene: TRBJ1-1
d_gene: NA
v_gene: TRBV29-1
CDR3nt: TGCAGCGTTGAACCCCGGGCAGGGGTTGAAGCTTTCTTT
CDR3aa: CSVEPRAGVEAFF

abundance: few
j_gene: TRBJ2-1
d_gene: NA
v_gene: TRBV20-1
CDR3nt: TGCAGTGCTAGTGGACGGGACTCCTACAATGAGCAGTTCTTC
CDR3aa: CSASGRDSYNEQFF

abundance: NA
j_gene: TRBJ2-1
d_gene: NA
v_gene: TRBV3-1
CDR3nt: TGTGCCAGCAGCGAGGGCGGGACCCTAGGGGCTCTGCAGTTCTTC
CDR3aa: CASSEGGTLGALQFF

abundance: NA
j_gene: TRBJ2-1
d_gene: TRBD2
v_gene: TRBV5-1
CDR3nt: TGCGCCAGCAGCGATGGACTAGCGGCTTACAATGAGCAGTTCTTC
CDR3aa: CASSDGLAAYNEQFF

abundance: few
j_gene: TRBJ2-7
d_gene: TRBD1
v_gene: TRBV27
CDR3nt: TGTGCCAGCAGTTTACGGACCGGGACAGGGATATACGAGCAGTACTTC
CDR3aa: CASSLRTGTGIYEQYF

abundance: many
j_gene: TRBJ2-3
d_gene: TRBD1
v_gene: TRBV7-2
CDR3nt: TGTGCCAGCACTCGGGACAGCAACACAGATACGCAGTATTTT
CDR3aa: CASTRDSNTDTQYF

abundance: NA
j_gene: TRBJ1-2
d_gene: NA
v_gene: TRBV5-1
CDR3nt: TGCGCCAGCAGCGGCGGGTTCAACTATGGCTACACCTTC
CDR3aa: CASSGGFNYGYTF

abundance: few
j_gene: TRBJ1-1
d_gene: NA
v_gene: TRBV7-2
CDR3nt: TGTGCCAGCAGCTTAGAAGTTGGGAACACTGAAGCTTTCTTT
CDR3aa: CASSLEVGNTEAFF

abundance: few
j_gene: TRBJ2-3
d_gene: TRBD2
v_gene: TRBV28
CDR3nt: TGTGCCAGCAGTGCCCAACTAGCGGGATGGAATACGCAGTATTTT
CDR3aa: CASSAQLAGWNTQYF

abundance: few
j_gene: TRBJ1-6
d_gene: NA
v_gene: TRBV20-1
CDR3nt: TGCAGTGCTAGAGATTCAATAGGCAGGGACTCTTCACCCCTCCACTTT
CDR3aa: CSARDSIGRDSSPLHF

abundance: NA
j_gene: TRBJ2-7
d_gene: NA
v_gene: TRBV20-1
CDR3nt: TGCAGTGCTATGGTCGGAGAACCCCCCTACGAGCAGTACTTC
CDR3aa: CSAMVGEPPYEQYF

abundance: NA
j_gene: TRBJ2-3
d_gene: NA
v_gene: TRBV7-3
CDR3nt: TGTGCCAGCAGCTTAACGTCCTGGTCAGATACGCAGTATTTT
CDR3aa: CASSLTSWSDTQYF

abundance: many
j_gene: TRBJ1-1
d_gene: NA
v_gene: TRBV3-1
CDR3nt: TGTGCCAGCAGCTCAGTCGAGACTGAAGCTTTCTTT
CDR3aa: CASSSVETEAFF

abundance: few
j_gene: TRBJ2-1
d_gene: NA
v_gene: TRBV10-3
CDR3nt: TGTGCCATCAGTCTACAGGGTAGCTCCGCGAATGAGCAGTTCTTC
CDR3aa: CAISLQGSSANEQFF

abundance: NA
j_gene: TRBJ1-2
d_gene: TRBD1
v_gene: TRBV20-1
CDR3nt: TGCAGTGCTCCCTGGACAGGTCCCTATGGCTACACCTTC
CDR3aa: CSAPWTGPYGYTF

abundance: NA
j_gene: TRBJ1-1
d_gene: NA
v_gene: TRBV15
CDR3nt: TGTGCCACCAGCAGAGTCTCCGTCGAAACTGAAGCTTTCTTT
CDR3aa: CATSRVSVETEAFF

abundance: once
j_gene: TRBJ2-1
d_gene: TRBD1
v_gene: TRBV7-8
CDR3nt: TGTGCCAGCAGCTTGGACAGGCAGAACAATGAGCAGTTCTTC
CDR3aa: CASSLDRQNNEQFF

abundance: once
j_gene: TRBJ2-3
d_gene: TRBD1
v_gene: TRBV11-3
CDR3nt: TGTGCCACCGCCCAACAGGGGGCCCCCACAGATACGCAGTATTTT
CDR3aa: CATAQQGAPTDTQYF

abundance: once
j_gene: TRBJ2-1
d_gene: NA
v_gene: TRBV6-1
CDR3nt: TGTGCCAGCAGTGAAAGCCCAGGGCAGTTCTTC
CDR3aa: CASSESPGQFF

abundance: NA
j_gene: TRBJ2-5
d_gene: NA
v_gene: TRBV5-1
CDR3nt: TGCGCCAGCAGCTTGGACTCGAAGACCCAGTACTTC
CDR3aa: CASSLDSKTQYF

abundance: NA
j_gene: TRBJ2-7
d_gene: NA
v_gene: TRBV3-1
CDR3nt: TGTGCCAGCAGCACGAGGGCTAATGAGCAGTACTTC
CDR3aa: CASSTRANEQYF

abundance: NA
j_gene: TRBJ2-7
d_gene: NA
v_gene: TRBV2
CDR3nt: TGTGCCAGCAGTGATCGAAATTTCTGTTTGGATTTTGGACCCGGAACCACCAACTACGAGCAGTACTTC
CDR3aa: CASSDRNFCLDFGPGTTNYEQYF

abundance: few
j_gene: TRBJ1-1
d_gene: TRBD1
v_gene: TRBV19
CDR3nt: TGTGCCAGTAGTATGACAGGGGATAACACTGAAGCTTTCTTT
CDR3aa: CASSMTGDNTEAFF

abundance: NA
j_gene: TRBJ2-7
d_gene: NA
v_gene: TRBV3-1
CDR3nt: TGCGCCAGCAGTGAATACAGCTACGAGCAGTACTTC
CDR3aa: CASSEYSYEQYF

abundance: many
j_gene: TRBJ2-1
d_gene: TRBD2
v_gene: TRBV5-1
CDR3nt: TGCGCCAGCAGCGGATCGGGAGGTATAGCGAATGAGCAGTTCTTC
CDR3aa: CASSGSGGIANEQFF

abundance: few
j_gene: TRBJ2-7
d_gene: NA
v_gene: TRBV29-1
CDR3nt: TGCAGCGTTGAGGACAACACCTACGAGCAGTACTTC
CDR3aa: CSVEDNTYEQYF

abundance: many
j_gene: TRBJ2-7
d_gene: NA
v_gene: TRBV19
CDR3nt: TGTGCCATCCCGGACTCGACCTACGAGCAGTACTTC
CDR3aa: CAIPDSTYEQYF

abundance: many
j_gene: TRBJ2-3
d_gene: TRBD2
v_gene: TRBV20-1
CDR3nt: TGCAGCGAGTTACTAGCGGAGAGCACAGATACGCAGTATTTT
CDR3aa: CSELLAESTDTQYF

abundance: NA
j_gene: TRBJ2-1
d_gene: TRBD2
v_gene: TRBV20-1
CDR3nt: TGCAGTGCTATTCTTTACCAGGGGACTAGCGGGAAATACAATGAGCAGTTCTTC
CDR3aa: CSAILYQGTSGKYNEQFF

abundance: NA
j_gene: TRBJ1-3
d_gene: NA
v_gene: TRBV6-2/TRBV6-3
CDR3nt: TGTGCCAGCAGTTATCGGGGACCTGGAAACACCATATATTTT
CDR3aa: CASSYRGPGNTIYF

abundance: NA
j_gene: TRBJ2-3
d_gene: NA
v_gene: TRBV2
CDR3nt: TGTGCCAGCTCCCGGGGGCGAGGCAGGAGCACAGATACGCAGTATTTT
CDR3aa: CASSRGRGRSTDTQYF

abundance: many
j_gene: TRBJ2-3
d_gene: NA
v_gene: TRBV7-3
CDR3nt: TGTGCCAGCAGCTTAGCGGAGGCCACAGATACGCAGTATTTT
CDR3aa: CASSLAEATDTQYF

abundance: NA
j_gene: TRBJ1-4
d_gene: NA
v_gene: TRBV18
CDR3nt: TGTGCCAGCTCACCACCGGCGGGGGGAAGTGAAAAACTGTTTTTT
CDR3aa: CASSPPAGGSEKLFF

abundance: many
j_gene: TRBJ2-3
d_gene: TRBD2
v_gene: TRBV11-2
CDR3nt: TGTGCCAGCAGCATCTTAGCGGGAGGGCCGTCTACGCAGTATTTT
CDR3aa: CASSILAGGPSTQYF

abundance: few
j_gene: TRBJ2-5
d_gene: NA
v_gene: TRBV11-1
CDR3nt: TGTGCCAGCAGCTTACTGGGACAGACCCAGTACTTC
CDR3aa: CASSLLGQTQYF

abundance: few
j_gene: TRBJ2-1
d_gene: NA
v_gene: TRBV2
CDR3nt: TGTGCCAGCAGTGACCACTTAACGACCTACAATGAGCAGTTCTTC
CDR3aa: CASSDHLTTYNEQFF

abundance: few
j_gene: TRBJ1-2
d_gene: NA
v_gene: TRBV11-2
CDR3nt: TGTGCCAGCAGCTTGGACAAAGGAGGCGGCTACACCTTC
CDR3aa: CASSLDKGGGYTF

abundance: many
j_gene: TRBJ1-1
d_gene: NA
v_gene: TRBV12-3/TRBV12-4
CDR3nt: TGTGCCAGCAGTTTAGTGTCGAACACTGAAGCTTTCTTT
CDR3aa: CASSLVSNTEAFF

abundance: NA
j_gene: TRBJ1-2
d_gene: NA
v_gene: TRBV18
CDR3nt: TGTGCCAGCTCACCTCTAGACAGGAGGACCCACTATGGCTACACCTTC
CDR3aa: CASSPLDRRTHYGYTF

abundance: few
j_gene: TRBJ2-3
d_gene: NA
v_gene: TRBV6-1
CDR3nt: TGTGCCAGCAGAGACTACCACACAGATACGCAGTATTTT
CDR3aa: CASRDYHTDTQYF

abundance: few
j_gene: TRBJ1-2
d_gene: NA
v_gene: TRBV9
CDR3nt: TGTGCCAGCAGCGTAGGGCTAGACAGAGTCTATGGCTACACCTTC
CDR3aa: CASSVGLDRVYGYTF

abundance: NA
j_gene: TRBJ2-7
d_gene: TRBD2
v_gene: TRBV7-2
CDR3nt: TGTGCCAGCAGACCTAGCGGGAGGTCCTACGAGCAGTACTTC
CDR3aa: CASRPSGRSYEQYF

abundance: few
j_gene: TRBJ1-6
d_gene: NA
v_gene: TRBV3-1
CDR3nt: TGTGCCAGCAGCCAAGAGAGGAGAACACCCCTCCACTTT
CDR3aa: CASSQERRTPLHF

abundance: NA
j_gene: TRBJ2-3
d_gene: TRBD2
v_gene: TRBV3-1
CDR3nt: TGTGCCAGCAGCCGACTAGCGGGAGATGAAGATACGCAGTATTTT
CDR3aa: CASSRLAGDEDTQYF

abundance: few
j_gene: TRBJ2-1
d_gene: TRBD2
v_gene: TRBV20-1
CDR3nt: TGCAGTGCTAGAGATGCCCGGCGGGAGGTCGTGGCTGACGAGCAGTTCTTC
CDR3aa: CSARDARREVVADEQFF

abundance: few
j_gene: TRBJ1-5
d_gene: NA
v_gene: TRBV6-1
CDR3nt: TGTGCCAGCAGTTTTTCCGAAAATCAGCCCCAGCATTTT
CDR3aa: CASSFSENQPQHF

abundance: few
j_gene: TRBJ1-2
d_gene: NA
v_gene: TRBV12-5
CDR3nt: TGTGCTAGTGGTTTGGGCTCGTCCGGGACGCATGGCTACACCTTC
CDR3aa: CASGLGSSGTHGYTF

abundance: few
j_gene: TRBJ2-2
d_gene: TRBD1
v_gene: TRBV11-2
CDR3nt: TGTGCCAGCAGCTCTGGACAGGGGTTAAACACCGGGGAGCTGTTTTTT
CDR3aa: CASSSGQGLNTGELFF

abundance: few
j_gene: TRBJ2-5
d_gene: NA
v_gene: TRBV5-4
CDR3nt: TGTGCCAGCAGCTTGTCGGGACTGGAGACCCAGTACTTC
CDR3aa: CASSLSGLETQYF

abundance: NA
j_gene: TRBJ2-3
d_gene: NA
v_gene: TRBV7-3
CDR3nt: TGTGCCAGCAGCTTACCCCGGGATACGCAGTATTTT
CDR3aa: CASSLPRDTQYF

abundance: once
j_gene: TRBJ2-1
d_gene: TRBD1
v_gene: TRBV9
CDR3nt: TGTGCCAGCAGCGCATCCGGGACAGGGGGCCACAACGAGCAGTTCTTC
CDR3aa: CASSASGTGGHNEQFF

abundance: many
j_gene: TRBJ2-1
d_gene: TRBD2
v_gene: TRBV3-1
CDR3nt: TGTGCCAGCAGCCAAGCTAGCGGCCAACCCGAGCAGTTCTTC
CDR3aa: CASSQASGQPEQFF